Shown below are 25 T cell receptor beta chains from a single sample sequenced in a study of beta chain features in type 1 diabetes. Sequencing targeted expressed TCRB transcripts, as all isolated RNA had been reverse transcribed. Libraries were prepared by immunoSEQ multiplex PCR; TCRdb keeps only in-frame clonotypes and omits some of them. The repertoire holds under 90,000 clones, with roughly 31% as singletons. The sequenced sample consisted of stem cell memory CD4+ T cells from blood. The receptor source for this set is a woman aged 18-29 years in good health.

V gene TRBV5-6 combines with J gene TRBJ2-5; TRBD1 matches at 7 bases. The V and J ends lost 2 bases and 6 bases, in that order; junction bases with no gene match: 10. The CDR3 spans 15 residues. Germline loops: CDR1 SGHDT, CDR2 YYEEEE. This CDR3 is CASSLGRQGFKTQYF. The CDR3 DNA sequence: TGTGCCAGCAGCTTAGGCAGACAGGGTTTCAAGACCCAGTACTTC.

The chain uses TRBV5-1 and TRBJ2-1, with 9 positions matching TRBD2. This CDR3 is 15 amino acids long. CDR1 is SGHRS and CDR2 is YFSETQ in the germline V gene. J was trimmed by 0 bases and V by 6 bases; bases with no gene match: 4. The CDR3: CASTLAGNSYNEQFF. CDR3 nucleotide sequence: TGCGCCAGCACCCTAGCGGGGAACTCCTACAATGAGCAGTTCTTC.

The chain employs TRBV27 and TRBJ2-7; D call uncertain. V lost 4 bases and J 5 bases, leaving 12 bases between the germline ends. The CDR3 contains 13 residues. Germline-derived CDR1 and CDR2 are MNHEY and SMNVEV (reference sequence). The CDR3 DNA reads TGTGCCAGCAGTTCCCTAGAATCCCACGAGCAGTACTTC. Its protein product is CASSSLESHEQYF.

A single count supports this clone. J is TRBJ2-7 and V is TRBV4-2, with TRBD1 identical over 9 bases. V shed 1 base and J 3 bases; nucleotides not matched to a gene: 4. The CDR3 contains 15 residues. CDR1 and CDR2 from the germline V gene are LGHNA and YNFKEQ. The chain's CDR3 is CASSQAGQGNYEQYF. For the CDR3, the DNA is TGTGCCAGCAGCCAAGCGGGACAGGGTAACTACGAGCAGTACTTC.

This clone occurred once. This sequence joins TRBV7-2 and TRBJ1-2; D remains unclear. Trimming took off 1 base at V and 4 bases at J, with 10 bases between the two ends. Germline V gene data show CDR1 as SGHTA and CDR2 as FQGNSA. The CDR3 covers 14 residues. In nucleotides, the CDR3 is TGTGCCAGCAGCTTAGACGGTGGTGGCTATGGCTACACCTTC. This translates into CASSLDGGGYGYTF.

The sample holds one count of this clone. The rearrangement links TRBV18 to TRBJ2-1; D may be TRBD2 (5 bases). CDR1 KGHSH and CDR2 LQKENI come from the germline V gene. The CDR3 is made up of 12 amino acids. V lost 2 bases, J lost 8 bases, and 7 bases lay in between. CDR3 amino acids: CASSPLRDEQFF. The CDR3 DNA reads as TGTGCCAGCTCACCATTGAGGGATGAGCAGTTCTTC.

The chain recombines TRBV21-1 with TRBJ2-7; the D call TRBD2 from the table was never checked on the DNA. TRBV21-1 is described as a pseudogene. This CDR3 region has 11 residues. The CDR3 DNA is TGTGCCAGCAGCACTTACTACGAGCAGTACTTC. This sequence encodes CASSTYYEQYF.

In its sample, this clone was seen a few times. The V and J genes are TRBV6-1 and TRBJ2-7; 8 bases fit TRBD1. The CDR3 contains 14 residues. V was pared by 3 bases and J by 7 bases, with 8 bases of the junction left unmatched. Germline V gives CDR1 MNHNS, CDR2 SASEGT. CDR3 amino acids: CASSDWDRTGEQYF. The DNA of the CDR3 is TGTGCCAGCAGTGACTGGGACAGGACGGGGGAGCAGTACTTC.

This clone came up a few times. The chain is built from TRBV19 and TRBJ2-1; 15 nucleotides line up with TRBD2. The CDR3 has 16 amino acids. The germline CDR1 and CDR2 sequences are LNHDA and SQIVND (reference sequence). Germline trimming cut 11 bases from V and 4 bases from J; bases unmatched to any gene: 9. CDR3: CASSGTSGRSYNEQFF. The CDR3 coding sequence is TGTGCCTCCTCCGGGACTAGCGGGAGGTCGTACAATGAGCAGTTCTTC.

This clone was seen more than once but under ten times. The chain carries TRBV5-4 and TRBJ2-1; 12 bases match TRBD1. Trimming at V came to 5 bases and at J to 8 bases, leaving 8 bases not matched to a gene. This CDR3 comprises 15 residues. The germline CDR1 and CDR2 sequences are SGHNT and YYREEE (reference sequence). CDR3 bases: TGTGCCAGCAGACCGGGACAGGGGGCAACGGATGAGCAGTTCTTC. Translated, it gives CASRPGQGATDEQFF.

The chain carries TRBV18 and TRBJ2-3, with D uncertain. Germline V lookup: CDR1 KGHSH, CDR2 LQKENI. This CDR3 is built from 13 residues. V was pared by 6 bases and J by 7 bases, with 14 bases between. CDR3 sequence (DNA): TGTGCCAGCTCGCGAAAGACGGAGAATACGCAGTATTTT. Translation gives CASSRKTENTQYF.

The V call is TRBV2, the J call TRBJ2-3, with 10 bases matching TRBD1. Germline trimming cut 4 bases from V and 3 bases from J; bases unmatched to any gene: 4. The germline V gene encodes CDR1 SNHLY and CDR2 FYNNEI. The CDR3 totals 15 residues. The CDR3 here is CASSGQGAGTDTQYF. The CDR3 DNA sequence: TGTGCCAGCAGTGGACAGGGGGCTGGGACAGATACGCAGTATTTT.

The chain carries TRBV7-6 and TRBJ2-6, with D perhaps matching TRBD2 (6 bases). Germline CDR1 SGHVS, CDR2 FNYEAQ. V lost 5 bases and J 2 bases, leaving 16 bases between the germline ends. The CDR3 has 17 residues. The DNA of the CDR3 is TGTGCCAGCAGCAATCGATGGGGGGAGACTGGGGCCAACGTCCTGACTTTC. Translation: CASSNRWGETGANVLTF.

On this clone itself: The junction shows a germline mismatch at one end, possibly a read error. The chain combines TRBV7-7 with TRBJ2-2; D might be TRBD1 (6 bases). This CDR3 is 14 amino acids long. Per the germline V gene, CDR1 is SSHAT and CDR2 is FNYEAQ (reference sequence). CDR3 DNA: TGTGCTAGCAGCCGGGGACAGAACACCGGGGAGCTGTTTTTT. It encodes CASSRGQNTGELFF.

This chain links TRBV18 with TRBJ1-4, with a tentative D call TRBD1 (5 bases). V was shortened by 2 bases and J by 0 bases, with 10 bases between the two germline ends. The CDR3 loop spans 16 amino acids. The V gene's germline CDR1 is KGHSH and CDR2 LQKENI. CDR3 residues: CASSPEGAATNEKLFF. CDR3 nucleotides: TGTGCCAGCTCACCAGAAGGGGCGGCAACTAATGAAAAACTGTTTTTT.

This clone was seen ten or more times. V and J are TRBV4-1 and TRBJ1-2; D is unresolved. The CDR3 consists of 14 residues. Per germline, CDR1 MGHRA and CDR2 YSYEKL. Trimming shortened V by 3 bases and J by 8 bases, and 16 bases separated the two germline ends. The CDR3 loop is CASSQSTSPRGYTF. CDR3 in DNA: TGCGCCAGCAGCCAGAGCACTTCCCCTCGGGGCTACACCTTC.

In its sample, this clone was seen a few times. The rearrangement uses TRBV29-1 and TRBJ2-5; 10 bases agree with TRBD2. J lost 1 base, V lost 8 bases, and 10 bases had no gene match. CDR3 length: 15 amino acids. Per germline, CDR1 SQVTM and CDR2 ANQGSEA. The CDR3 nucleotides read TGCAGCTCGGGGGTAGCGGGGGGACTCCAAGAGACCCAGTACTTC. Residues: CSSGVAGGLQETQYF.

The chain uses TRBV30 and TRBJ1-2, with D possibly matching TRBD1 (5 bases). CDR1 is GTSNPN and CDR2 is SVGIG in the germline V gene (reference sequence). V was trimmed by 1 base and J by 1 base, leaving 7 bases between them. This CDR3 contains 13 residues. Here the CDR3 reads CAWSETVNYGYTF. CDR3 nucleotides: TGTGCCTGGAGTGAGACAGTTAACTATGGCTACACCTTC.

In this sample, this clone turned up a few times. The chain joins TRBV6-6 to TRBJ2-7; possible D gene TRBD1, 5 bases. This CDR3 is 12 amino acids long. Germline CDR1 and CDR2: MNHNY and SVGAGI (reference sequence). Trimming cost V 4 bases and J 2 bases, with 6 bases left between them. The CDR3 is CASSLTAYEQYF. The CDR3 DNA is TGTGCCAGCAGTTTGACAGCCTACGAGCAGTACTTC.

The chain carries TRBV6-6 and TRBJ1-2; TRBD1 agrees at 7 bases. The CDR3 is made up of 14 amino acids. Unmatched junction bases numbered 7, after V lost 6 bases and J lost 3 bases. Germline CDR1 reads MNHNY; CDR2 reads SVGAGI (reference sequence). CDR3 residues: CASSTGTAHYGYTF. CDR3 in DNA: TGTGCCAGCAGCACCGGGACAGCCCACTATGGCTACACCTTC.

Only a few counts were recorded for this clone. V and J are TRBV7-9 and TRBJ1-1; 8 bases agree with TRBD1. J gave up 10 bases and V 5 bases, and 12 bases lay outside the gene matches. The CDR3 sequence is 14 residues long. The germline V gene has CDR1 SEHNR and CDR2 FQNEAQ (reference sequence). The CDR3 spells CASSAATGDDVAFF. The CDR3 DNA reads TGTGCCAGCAGCGCCGCGACAGGGGACGATGTAGCTTTCTTT.

The genes are TRBV5-6 and TRBJ2-2, with 11 bases matching TRBD1. Germline CDR1 and CDR2: SGHDT and YYEEEE. The CDR3 runs 15 residues. The V and J ends lost 5 bases and 5 bases, in that order; junction bases with no gene match: 5. The CDR3, as DNA: TGTGCCAGCAGGGGACAGGGGGTTAATACCGGGGAGCTGTTTTTT. It translates to CASRGQGVNTGELFF.

This chain connects TRBV6-1 to TRBJ2-1, with TRBD1 matching 8 bases. V gave up 3 bases and J gave up 4 bases; unmatched junction bases: 8. The CDR3 is 16 amino acids. CDR1 is MNHNS, CDR2 SASEGT, per germline. The CDR3 region is CASSEFGTGTYNEQFF. CDR3 bases: TGTGCCAGCAGTGAGTTCGGGACAGGAACGTACAATGAGCAGTTCTTC.

V and J are TRBV5-1 and TRBJ1-2; TRBD1 might be the D (5 bases). This CDR3 region has 15 residues. Looked up from germline, CDR1 is SGHRS and CDR2 is YFSETQ. V was clipped by 0 bases and J by 4 bases, with 13 bases between them. The CDR3 region has the DNA TGCGCCAGCAGCTTGGCTCCGACCGGGGGCTATGGCTACACCTTC. Its translation: CASSLAPTGGYGYTF.

V is TRBV28 and J is TRBJ2-7, with 7 bases fitting TRBD2. Germline V CDR1 and CDR2: MDHEN, SYDVKM. The CDR3 length is 15 residues. The ends lost 4 bases at V and 5 bases at J; junction bases unmatched: 11. The CDR3: CASSSPWVGRNEQYF. The CDR3 DNA reads as TGTGCCAGCAGTTCGCCGTGGGTCGGGAGGAACGAGCAGTACTTC.